The TCR beta chain described here comes from a study of OX40 agonist ivuxolimab in advanced cancers. For the study at large: Antecedent anti-PD-1, anti-PD-L1 or anti-CTLA-4 therapy was permissible, with 30% to 50% having received some. Points from the study as a whole: Still undetermined is the antigen specificity of the expanded peripheral T cells. Normalized expansion of T-cell clones was also low for some nonresponders.

The length of the CDR3 is 13 residues. Germline-derived CDR1 and CDR2 are MNHEY and SVGAGI. After removal of 6 bases from V and 1 base from J, the junction contained 0 bases not matched to a gene. As concerns this clone: Antigen specificity is unknown.

Generated by immunoSEQ multiplex PCR, the TCRdb table keeps only in-frame clones and is missing some. The sample records approximately 45,000 clones, roughly four fifths being singletons. This TCR was recovered from an adult with an advanced solid tumor such as melanoma, head and neck, liver or kidney cancer. The V gene is TRBV6-5, the J gene TRBJ2-3, with 8 bases that match TRBD2. Sequencing used CD4+ or CD8+ T cells sorted from blood, obtained in a trial of the OX40 agonist ivuxolimab. The DNA of the CDR3 is TGTGCCAGCAGACTAGCGGGCACAGATACGCAGTATTTT. It translates to CASRLAGTDTQYF.